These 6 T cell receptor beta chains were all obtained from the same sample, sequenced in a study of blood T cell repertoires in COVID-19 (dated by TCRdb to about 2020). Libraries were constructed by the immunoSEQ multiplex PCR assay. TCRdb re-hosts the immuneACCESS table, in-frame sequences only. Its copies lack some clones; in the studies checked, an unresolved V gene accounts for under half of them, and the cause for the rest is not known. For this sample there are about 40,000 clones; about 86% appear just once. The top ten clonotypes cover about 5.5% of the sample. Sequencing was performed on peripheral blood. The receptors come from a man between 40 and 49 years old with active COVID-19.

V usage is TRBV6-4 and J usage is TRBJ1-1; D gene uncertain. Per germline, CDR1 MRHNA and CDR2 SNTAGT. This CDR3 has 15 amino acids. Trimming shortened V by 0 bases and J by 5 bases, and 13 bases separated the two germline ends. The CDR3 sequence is CASSDSSTGRTEAFF. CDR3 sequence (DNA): TGTGCCAGCAGTGACTCGTCGACGGGTAGGACTGAAGCTTTCTTT.

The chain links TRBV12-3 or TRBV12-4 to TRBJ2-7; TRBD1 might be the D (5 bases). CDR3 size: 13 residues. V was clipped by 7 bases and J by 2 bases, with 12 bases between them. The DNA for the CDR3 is TGTGCCAGCAAAAGTCAGGGCGCCTACGAGCAGTACTTC. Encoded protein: CASKSQGAYEQYF.

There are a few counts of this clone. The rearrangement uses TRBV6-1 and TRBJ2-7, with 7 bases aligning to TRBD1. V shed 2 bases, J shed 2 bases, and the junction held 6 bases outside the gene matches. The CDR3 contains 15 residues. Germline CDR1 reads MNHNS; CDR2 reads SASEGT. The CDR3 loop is CASSELAGTAYEQYF. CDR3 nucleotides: TGTGCCAGCAGTGAATTGGCCGGGACAGCCTACGAGCAGTACTTC.

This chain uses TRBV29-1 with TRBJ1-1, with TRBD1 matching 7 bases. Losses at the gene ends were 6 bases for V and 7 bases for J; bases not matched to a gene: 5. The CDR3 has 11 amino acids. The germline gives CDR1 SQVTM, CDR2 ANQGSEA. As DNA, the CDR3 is TGCAGCGTCGTTGGACAGGTTGAAGCTTTCTTT. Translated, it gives CSVVGQVEAFF.

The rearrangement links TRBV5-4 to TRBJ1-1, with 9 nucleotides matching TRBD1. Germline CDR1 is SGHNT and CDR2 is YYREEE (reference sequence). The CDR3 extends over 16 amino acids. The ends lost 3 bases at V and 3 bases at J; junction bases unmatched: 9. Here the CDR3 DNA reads TGTGCCAGCAGCTCCTTTCGGGACAGGGACGACACTGAAGCTTTCTTT. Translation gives CASSSFRDRDDTEAFF.

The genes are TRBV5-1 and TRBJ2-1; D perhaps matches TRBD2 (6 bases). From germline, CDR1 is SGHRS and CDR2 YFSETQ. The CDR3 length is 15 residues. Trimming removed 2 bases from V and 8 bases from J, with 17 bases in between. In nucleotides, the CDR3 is TGCGCCAGCAGCTTCTTAGTAGGCGGGGAGGATGAGCAGTTCTTC. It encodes CASSFLVGGEDEQFF.